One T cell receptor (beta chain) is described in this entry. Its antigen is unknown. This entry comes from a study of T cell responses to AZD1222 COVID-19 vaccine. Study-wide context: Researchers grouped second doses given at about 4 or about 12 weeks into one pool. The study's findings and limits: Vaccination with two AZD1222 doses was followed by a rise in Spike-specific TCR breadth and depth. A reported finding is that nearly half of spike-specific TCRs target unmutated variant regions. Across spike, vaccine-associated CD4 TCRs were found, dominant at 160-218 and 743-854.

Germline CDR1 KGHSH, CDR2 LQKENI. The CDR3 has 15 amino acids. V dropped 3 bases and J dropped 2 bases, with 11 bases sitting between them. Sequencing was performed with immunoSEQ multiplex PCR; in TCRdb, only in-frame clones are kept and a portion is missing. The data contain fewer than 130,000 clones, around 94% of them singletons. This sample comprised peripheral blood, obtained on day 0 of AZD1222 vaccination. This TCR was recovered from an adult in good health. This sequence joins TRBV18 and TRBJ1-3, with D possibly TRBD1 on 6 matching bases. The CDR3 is CASSPSGGTGNTIYF. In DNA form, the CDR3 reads TGTGCCAGCTCACCGAGCGGGGGCACTGGAAACACCATATATTTT.